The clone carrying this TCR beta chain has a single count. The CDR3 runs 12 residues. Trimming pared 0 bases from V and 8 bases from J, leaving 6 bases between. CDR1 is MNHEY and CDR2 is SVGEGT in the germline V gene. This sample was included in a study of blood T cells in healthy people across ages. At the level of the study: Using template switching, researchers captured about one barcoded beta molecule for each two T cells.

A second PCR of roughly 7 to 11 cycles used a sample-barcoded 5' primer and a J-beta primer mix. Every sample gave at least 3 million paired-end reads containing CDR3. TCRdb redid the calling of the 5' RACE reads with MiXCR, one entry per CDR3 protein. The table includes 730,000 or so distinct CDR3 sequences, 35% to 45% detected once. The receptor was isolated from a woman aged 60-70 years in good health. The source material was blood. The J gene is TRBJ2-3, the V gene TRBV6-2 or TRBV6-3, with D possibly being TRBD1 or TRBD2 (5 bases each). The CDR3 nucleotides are TGTGCCAGCAGTTACTCGAGGGGTACGCAGTATTTT. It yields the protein CASSYSRGTQYF.